This TCR beta chain was sequenced for a study of blood T cell repertoires in COVID-19 (dated by TCRdb to the early 2020s). Regarding the complete study: Samples from collaborators originated in the United States, Italy and Spain and spanned both the acute and convalescent phases of COVID-19. The samples were drawn from two sources: the first 160 participants of the ongoing ImmuneRACE study, and 1,000 to 1,500 subjects contributed by 6 global collaborators. Where HLA class I and class II types were available, the types were taken from metadata supplied by the sample provider, not from assay-based typing. The repertoires were released in a freely available public database meant as a resource for research on the immune response to SARS-CoV-2. A de-identified subject ID, COVID-19 status, age in years and sex were almost always included in the sample metadata. The dataset comprised deeply sampled blood TCRbeta repertoires from subjects exposed to, actively infected with, or recovered from COVID-19. The prospective study material was composed of cDNA or gDNA derived from T cells, B-cell-depleted T cells, or PBMCs.

Summary of the overall study and its limitations: How much clinical and demographic metadata was included differed by source and by participant, and the metadata was provided uncurated.

V and J lose 4 bases and 4 bases, and a span of 20 bases separates them. The CDR3 runs 16 amino acids, cysteine and phenylalanine included. Kept here is only the CDR3 DNA, which spans 48 bases and is read in frame from base 1. Looking up the germline V gene yields CDR1 SGDLS and CDR2 YYNGEE. This clone was found many times. Its cognate antigen has yet to be identified. No clone much larger than this one lies a single base away; base qualities are absent. The collaborating institutions used their own protocols to collect whole blood in K2EDTA tubes. Collaborator samples were shipped for TCRbeta analysis as frozen whole blood, isolated PBMCs, or DNA extracted from either sample type. TCRbeta CDR3 regions were amplified from genomic DNA by means of the immunoSEQ Assay, a bias-controlled multiplex PCR. As for the original processing: The number of nucleated cells in each sample was estimated by amplification of reference gene primers within the assay. Sequence reads were collapsed and filtered to measure the absolute abundance of every unique TCRbeta CDR3 rearrangement. Productive Simpson clonality was computed per sample as the square root of Simpson's diversity index over productive rearrangements. TCRdb holds this immuneACCESS table with in-frame rearrangements only. Some clones are missing; in checked studies, unresolved V genes explain under half, and the rest has no known cause. V and J calls and clone size follow that table, whereas D and trimming were derived from the DNA. The sample yields 250,000 to 300,000 clones; 80% to 85% were counted once. The top ten constitute 2.5% to 3.5% of the sample.

Sample: peripheral blood. Recombination linked TRBV9 to TRBJ2-5; TRBD1 is a weak D gene call, 7 bases matching. The receptor was derived from a woman in her sixties or seventies with active or convalescent COVID-19. The CDR3 in this case is CASSPGGLNSGETQYF. The DNA sequence is TGTGCCAGCAGCCCAGGGGGGTTAAATTCGGGAGAGACCCAGTACTTC.